The text below deals with one T cell receptor beta chain. This sample stems from a study of CD8 T cells in Susac syndrome. The multiple sclerosis control group comprised treatment-naive patients with stable or active relapsing-remitting disease. Trimming pared 6 bases from V and 0 bases from J, leaving 9 bases between. The CDR3 is 15 amino acids. Random hexamers were used to reverse transcribe 0.5 to 1 ug of RNA. TCRdb reprocessed the immunoSEQ multiplex PCR reads with MiXCR, giving one entry per CDR3 protein. The sample includes a few hundred thousand distinct CDR3 sequences, approximately 90% of them seen just once.

This receptor was taken from a human donor with multiple sclerosis. The V gene is TRBV12-3 or TRBV12-4, the J gene TRBJ2-6, with D possibly TRBD1 on 5 matching bases. The specimen was CD8+ T cells from PBMCs. The CDR3 nucleotides read TGTGCCAGCAGCTCCGACAGCTCTGGGGCCAACGTCCTGACTTTC. It is translated as CASSSDSSGANVLTF.